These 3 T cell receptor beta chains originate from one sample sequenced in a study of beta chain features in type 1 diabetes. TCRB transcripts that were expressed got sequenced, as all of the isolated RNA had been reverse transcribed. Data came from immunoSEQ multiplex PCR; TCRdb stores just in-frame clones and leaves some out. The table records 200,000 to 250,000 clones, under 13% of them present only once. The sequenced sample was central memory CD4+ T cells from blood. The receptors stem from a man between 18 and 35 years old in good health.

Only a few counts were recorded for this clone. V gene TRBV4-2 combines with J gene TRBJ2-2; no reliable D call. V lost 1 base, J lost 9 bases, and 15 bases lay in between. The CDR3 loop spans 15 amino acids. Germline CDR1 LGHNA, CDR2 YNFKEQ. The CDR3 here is CASSQVELLHRELFF. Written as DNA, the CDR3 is TGTGCCAGCAGCCAAGTTGAACTATTACACCGGGAGCTGTTTTTT.

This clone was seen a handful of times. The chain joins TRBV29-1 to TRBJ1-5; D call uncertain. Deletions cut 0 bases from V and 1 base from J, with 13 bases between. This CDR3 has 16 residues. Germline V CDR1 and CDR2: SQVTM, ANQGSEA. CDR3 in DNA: TGCAGCGTTGAAGATGTGGAGAAAGGGAGCAATCAGCCCCAGCATTTT. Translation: CSVEDVEKGSNQPQHF.

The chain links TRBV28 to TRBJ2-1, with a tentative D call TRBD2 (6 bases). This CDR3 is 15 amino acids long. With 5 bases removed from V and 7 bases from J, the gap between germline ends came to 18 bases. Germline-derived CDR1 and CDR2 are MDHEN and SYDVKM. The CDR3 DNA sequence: TGTGCCAGCAGTCCTCTGCGTGAGGGGAGGAATGAGCAGTTCTTC. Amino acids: CASSPLREGRNEQFF.